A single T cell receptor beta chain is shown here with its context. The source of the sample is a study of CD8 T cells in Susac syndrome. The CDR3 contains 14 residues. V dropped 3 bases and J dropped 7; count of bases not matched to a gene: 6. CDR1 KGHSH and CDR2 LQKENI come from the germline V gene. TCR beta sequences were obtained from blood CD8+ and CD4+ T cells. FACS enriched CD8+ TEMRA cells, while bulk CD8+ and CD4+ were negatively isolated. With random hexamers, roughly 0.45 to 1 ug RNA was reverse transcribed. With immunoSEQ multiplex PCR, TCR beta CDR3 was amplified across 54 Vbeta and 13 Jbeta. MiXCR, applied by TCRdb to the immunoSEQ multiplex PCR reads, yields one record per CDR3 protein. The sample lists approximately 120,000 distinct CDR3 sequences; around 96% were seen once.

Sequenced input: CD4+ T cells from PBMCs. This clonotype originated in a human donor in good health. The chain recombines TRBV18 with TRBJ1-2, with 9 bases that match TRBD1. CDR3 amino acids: CASSPGQGRFGYTF. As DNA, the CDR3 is TGTGCCAGCTCACCGGGACAGGGAAGATTTGGCTACACCTTC. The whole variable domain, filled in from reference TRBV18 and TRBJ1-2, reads NAGVMQNPRHLVRRRGQEARLRCSPMKGHSHVYWYRQLPEEGLKFMVYLQKENIIDESGMPKERFSAEFPKEGPSILRIQQVVRGDSAAYFCASSPGQGRFGYTFGSGTRLTVV.